A selection of T cell receptor beta chains follows, all from one sample in a study of cytomegalovirus exposure and HLA in healthy donors. TCRdb's table, derived via immunoSEQ multiplex PCR, lists solely in-frame clones and lacks some. This table holds about 200,000 clones, roughly 85% found once. Specimen: PBMCs. Receptors were obtained from a man aged 18 to 35 in good health and CMV-seronegative. The CDR3 runs from the conserved cysteine through the conserved F or W. The D gene is left open where the match is weak. Part of the rows lack a size; the others show once, few, many or a class for expanded clones.

j_gene: TRBJ2-1; d_gene: NA; abundance: NA; v_gene: TRBV5-1; CDR3aa: CASSLARGGPTGDEQFF; CDR3nt: TGCGCCAGCAGCTTAGCAAGAGGAGGTCCAACGGGGGATGAGCAGTTCTTC
j_gene: TRBJ2-7; d_gene: TRBD1; abundance: NA; v_gene: TRBV20-1; CDR3aa: CSAGQGAEQYF; CDR3nt: TGCAGTGCAGGACAGGGAGCCGAGCAGTACTTC
j_gene: TRBJ1-4; d_gene: NA; abundance: NA; v_gene: TRBV7-2; CDR3aa: CASRPGGSEKLFF; CDR3nt: TGTGCCAGCAGGCCGGGGGGGAGTGAAAAACTGTTTTTT
j_gene: TRBJ2-5; d_gene: TRBD2; abundance: NA; v_gene: TRBV7-2; CDR3aa: CASRGLAGTQETQYF; CDR3nt: TGTGCCAGCCGAGGCCTAGCGGGGACACAAGAGACCCAGTACTTC
j_gene: TRBJ1-2; d_gene: TRBD1; abundance: NA; v_gene: TRBV28; CDR3aa: CASRQEGAEYGYTF; CDR3nt: TGTGCCAGCAGACAAGAGGGGGCGGAGTATGGCTACACCTTC
j_gene: TRBJ1-1; d_gene: NA; abundance: NA; v_gene: TRBV2; CDR3aa: CAVLPTVGTEAFF; CDR3nt: TGTGCCGTACTACCTACCGTGGGCACTGAAGCTTTCTTT
j_gene: TRBJ1-1; d_gene: NA; abundance: NA; v_gene: TRBV4-2; CDR3aa: CASSQGTQGVNTEAFF; CDR3nt: TGTGCCAGCAGCCAAGGAACGCAGGGCGTAAACACTGAAGCTTTCTTT
j_gene: TRBJ2-3; d_gene: TRBD2; abundance: NA; v_gene: TRBV25-1; CDR3aa: CASSEGTSGSLDTQYF; CDR3nt: TGTGCCAGCAGTGAAGGGACTAGCGGGAGTCTAGATACGCAGTATTTT
j_gene: TRBJ1-5; d_gene: NA; abundance: few; v_gene: TRBV10-3; CDR3aa: CAISEGQGSNQPQHF; CDR3nt: TGTGCCATCAGTGAGGGGCAGGGTAGCAATCAGCCCCAGCATTTT
j_gene: TRBJ2-1; d_gene: NA; abundance: NA; v_gene: TRBV5-1; CDR3aa: CASSLGGTAAGRYNEQFF; CDR3nt: TGCGCCAGCAGCTTGGGTGGAACGGCGGCAGGGAGGTACAATGAGCAGTTCTTC
j_gene: TRBJ2-1; d_gene: NA; abundance: NA; v_gene: TRBV6-5; CDR3aa: CASSRTRGNEQFF; CDR3nt: TGTGCCAGCAGCAGGACGAGGGGGAATGAGCAGTTCTTC
j_gene: TRBJ1-1; d_gene: NA; abundance: NA; v_gene: TRBV7-8; CDR3aa: CASSSPDSRNTEAFF; CDR3nt: TGTGCCAGCAGCTCCCCGGACAGCAGGAACACTGAAGCTTTCTTT
j_gene: TRBJ2-2; d_gene: TRBD2; abundance: NA; v_gene: TRBV19; CDR3aa: CASSIVFSGPNTGELFF; CDR3nt: TGTGCCAGTAGTATAGTTTTTAGCGGGCCGAACACCGGGGAGCTGTTTTTT
j_gene: TRBJ1-2; d_gene: NA; abundance: NA; v_gene: TRBV6-5; CDR3aa: CASKTSYGYTF; CDR3nt: TGTGCCAGCAAAACGAGCTATGGCTACACCTTC
j_gene: TRBJ1-1; d_gene: NA; abundance: NA; v_gene: TRBV9; CDR3aa: CASSPEGYTEAFF; CDR3nt: TGTGCCAGCAGCCCTGAGGGCTACACTGAAGCTTTCTTT
j_gene: TRBJ2-3; d_gene: TRBD2; abundance: NA; v_gene: TRBV5-1; CDR3aa: CASSPRTSGTDTQYF; CDR3nt: TGCGCCAGCAGCCCGAGGACTAGCGGCACAGATACGCAGTATTTT
j_gene: TRBJ2-2; d_gene: TRBD2; abundance: NA; v_gene: TRBV9; CDR3aa: CASSVAMAGGPGGELFF; CDR3nt: TGTGCCAGCAGCGTAGCTATGGCGGGGGGGCCAGGCGGGGAGCTGTTTTTT
j_gene: TRBJ1-5; d_gene: TRBD1; abundance: few; v_gene: TRBV27; CDR3aa: CASGDSLVLGNQPQHF; CDR3nt: TGTGCCAGCGGGGACAGTTTGGTATTAGGCAATCAGCCCCAGCATTTT
j_gene: TRBJ2-7; d_gene: NA; abundance: NA; v_gene: TRBV19; CDR3aa: CASSINLVGPYEQYF; CDR3nt: TGTGCCAGTAGTATAAATCTAGTCGGTCCATACGAGCAGTACTTC
j_gene: TRBJ2-7; d_gene: NA; abundance: NA; v_gene: TRBV9; CDR3aa: CASSARERLYEQYF; CDR3nt: TGTGCCAGCAGCGCCCGGGAGCGCCTCTACGAGCAGTACTTC
j_gene: TRBJ1-2; d_gene: TRBD1; abundance: NA; v_gene: TRBV30; CDR3aa: CACHPGTGYGYTF; CDR3nt: TGTGCCTGTCACCCCGGGACAGGTTATGGCTACACCTTC
j_gene: TRBJ2-5; d_gene: NA; abundance: NA; v_gene: TRBV5-8; CDR3aa: CASSMVQISYQETQYF; CDR3nt: TGTGCCAGCAGCATGGTACAGATCTCGTACCAAGAGACCCAGTACTTC
j_gene: TRBJ2-2; d_gene: NA; abundance: NA; v_gene: TRBV30; CDR3aa: CAWSPRGHLTGELFF; CDR3nt: TGTGCCTGGAGTCCCCGGGGACATCTAACCGGGGAGCTGTTTTTT
j_gene: TRBJ1-2; d_gene: TRBD1; abundance: NA; v_gene: TRBV29-1; CDR3aa: CSVGQGAPYGYTF; CDR3nt: TGCAGCGTTGGACAGGGGGCACCCTATGGCTACACCTTC
j_gene: TRBJ1-5; d_gene: NA; abundance: NA; v_gene: TRBV6-6; CDR3aa: CASSYLQGLDQPQHF; CDR3nt: TGTGCCAGCAGTTACTTGCAGGGACTTGATCAGCCCCAGCATTTT
j_gene: TRBJ2-6; d_gene: TRBD1; abundance: NA; v_gene: TRBV27; CDR3aa: CASSNRARDRGPSSSGANVLTF; CDR3nt: TGTGCCAGCAGTAATCGTGCAAGGGACAGGGGGCCTTCTAGTTCTGGGGCCAACGTCCTGACTTTC
j_gene: TRBJ2-7; d_gene: TRBD2; abundance: NA; v_gene: TRBV4-3; CDR3aa: CASSQEVEGGSSYEQYF; CDR3nt: TGCGCCAGCAGCCAAGAAGTTGAGGGAGGGTCCTCCTACGAGCAGTACTTC
j_gene: TRBJ2-7; d_gene: NA; abundance: NA; v_gene: TRBV11-3; CDR3aa: CASSVQDNYEQYF; CDR3nt: TGTGCCAGCAGCGTACAAGACAACTACGAGCAGTACTTC
j_gene: TRBJ2-3; d_gene: TRBD1; abundance: NA; v_gene: TRBV7-2; CDR3aa: CASSPDREDTQYF; CDR3nt: TGTGCCAGCAGCCCGGACAGGGAGGATACGCAGTATTTT
j_gene: TRBJ1-1; d_gene: NA; abundance: NA; v_gene: TRBV10-3; CDR3aa: CATFDRRSAEAFF; CDR3nt: TGTGCCACCTTTGACAGGAGGTCCGCTGAAGCTTTCTTT
j_gene: TRBJ2-2; d_gene: TRBD1; abundance: NA; v_gene: TRBV2; CDR3aa: CASSFRDRVDTGELFF; CDR3nt: TGTGCCAGCAGCTTCCGGGACAGGGTCGACACCGGGGAGCTGTTTTTT
j_gene: TRBJ1-2; d_gene: TRBD1; abundance: NA; v_gene: TRBV30; CDR3aa: CAWRRTGVEGYTF; CDR3nt: TGTGCCTGGAGGAGGACAGGGGTGGAGGGCTACACCTTC
j_gene: TRBJ2-3; d_gene: TRBD2; abundance: NA; v_gene: TRBV5-1; CDR3aa: CASSLGALAGRSTDTQYF; CDR3nt: TGCGCCAGCAGCTTGGGGGCCCTAGCGGGGAGAAGCACAGATACGCAGTATTTT
j_gene: TRBJ2-5; d_gene: NA; abundance: NA; v_gene: TRBV10-1; CDR3aa: CASSPQRDTQETQYF; CDR3nt: TGCGCCAGCAGCCCACAGAGGGACACCCAAGAGACCCAGTACTTC
j_gene: TRBJ2-3; d_gene: TRBD2; abundance: once; v_gene: TRBV28; CDR3aa: CASTELAGPTDTQYF; CDR3nt: TGTGCCAGCACAGAACTAGCGGGACCTACAGATACGCAGTATTTT
j_gene: TRBJ2-6; d_gene: TRBD1; abundance: NA; v_gene: TRBV7-2; CDR3aa: CASGGTGAGANVLTF; CDR3nt: TGTGCCAGCGGGGGGACAGGGGCTGGGGCCAACGTCCTGACTTTC
j_gene: TRBJ1-1; d_gene: NA; abundance: once; v_gene: TRBV11-3; CDR3aa: CASSLGEGMNTEAFF; CDR3nt: TGTGCCAGCAGCCTAGGGGAGGGAATGAACACTGAAGCTTTCTTT
j_gene: TRBJ1-5; d_gene: NA; abundance: NA; v_gene: TRBV7-9; CDR3aa: CASSSETDSNQPQHF; CDR3nt: TGTGCCAGCAGCTCCGAGACAGATAGCAATCAGCCCCAGCATTTT
j_gene: TRBJ2-7; d_gene: NA; abundance: NA; v_gene: TRBV10-3; CDR3aa: CAISLLDRIHEQYF; CDR3nt: TGTGCCATCAGTCTTCTGGACAGAATACACGAGCAGTACTTC
j_gene: TRBJ2-1; d_gene: TRBD2; abundance: NA; v_gene: TRBV7-2; CDR3aa: CASSLQGLYNEQFF; CDR3nt: TGTGCCAGCAGCTTACAGGGACTATACAATGAGCAGTTCTTC
j_gene: TRBJ1-4; d_gene: NA; abundance: NA; v_gene: TRBV7-8; CDR3aa: CASSSLEKLFF; CDR3nt: TGTGCCAGCAGCTCCCTGGAAAAACTGTTTTTT
j_gene: TRBJ2-2; d_gene: NA; abundance: NA; v_gene: TRBV7-9; CDR3aa: CASSLGKGDTGELFF; CDR3nt: TGTGCCAGCAGCTTAGGAAAGGGGGACACCGGGGAGCTGTTTTTT
j_gene: TRBJ2-7; d_gene: TRBD1; abundance: few; v_gene: TRBV6-5; CDR3aa: CATRPYDRGLYEQYF; CDR3nt: TGTGCCACCCGACCCTATGACAGGGGTCTTTACGAGCAGTACTTC
j_gene: TRBJ1-2; d_gene: TRBD1; abundance: NA; v_gene: TRBV5-1; CDR3aa: CASSLTGGQGYGYTF; CDR3nt: TGCGCCAGCAGCTTGACCGGGGGACAGGGCTATGGCTACACCTTC
j_gene: TRBJ1-2; d_gene: NA; abundance: NA; v_gene: TRBV4-3; CDR3aa: CASSQGRERDGYTF; CDR3nt: TGCGCCAGCAGCCAAGGGAGGGAGAGGGACGGCTACACCTTC
j_gene: TRBJ2-3; d_gene: NA; abundance: NA; v_gene: TRBV9; CDR3aa: CASSPTGGRGADTQYF; CDR3nt: TGTGCCAGCAGCCCCACCGGAGGGCGGGGAGCAGATACGCAGTATTTT
j_gene: TRBJ1-1; d_gene: NA; abundance: NA; v_gene: TRBV5-4; CDR3aa: CASSLAAGSLNTEAFF; CDR3nt: TGTGCCAGCAGCTTGGCGGCAGGGTCATTGAACACTGAAGCTTTCTTT
j_gene: TRBJ1-2; d_gene: NA; abundance: NA; v_gene: TRBV28; CDR3aa: CASSLVSLTANYGYTF; CDR3nt: TGTGCCAGCAGTTTGGTCTCCCTCACTGCTAACTATGGCTACACCTTC
j_gene: TRBJ1-3; d_gene: NA; abundance: NA; v_gene: TRBV29-1; CDR3aa: CSVKGAGNTIYF; CDR3nt: TGCAGCGTTAAGGGAGCTGGAAACACCATATATTTT
j_gene: TRBJ2-1; d_gene: NA; abundance: NA; v_gene: TRBV7-9; CDR3aa: CASSLGQGTYNEQFF; CDR3nt: TGTGCCAGCAGCTTGGGCCAGGGAACCTACAATGAGCAGTTCTTC
j_gene: TRBJ2-2; d_gene: NA; abundance: NA; v_gene: TRBV27; CDR3aa: CASSPMNTGELFF; CDR3nt: TGTGCCAGCAGTCCCATGAACACCGGGGAGCTGTTTTTT
j_gene: TRBJ2-7; d_gene: TRBD2; abundance: once; v_gene: TRBV13; CDR3aa: CASSLWGGERHEQYF; CDR3nt: TGTGCCAGCAGCTTATGGGGGGGGGAAAGGCACGAGCAGTACTTC
j_gene: TRBJ1-3; d_gene: TRBD1; abundance: once; v_gene: TRBV27; CDR3aa: CASSPDRVASGNTIYF; CDR3nt: TGTGCCAGCAGTCCGGACAGGGTCGCCTCTGGAAACACCATATATTTT
j_gene: TRBJ1-1; d_gene: NA; abundance: NA; v_gene: TRBV4-2; CDR3aa: CASSQETGWLGTEAFF; CDR3nt: TGTGCCAGCAGCCAAGAAACAGGGTGGTTAGGCACTGAAGCTTTCTTT
j_gene: TRBJ2-5; d_gene: TRBD2; abundance: NA; v_gene: TRBV2; CDR3aa: CASSAPGGGQETQYF; CDR3nt: TGTGCCAGCAGTGCGCCCGGCGGGGGGCAAGAGACCCAGTACTTC
j_gene: TRBJ2-2; d_gene: TRBD2; abundance: NA; v_gene: TRBV11-2; CDR3aa: CASSFGRGVNTGELFF; CDR3nt: TGTGCCAGCAGCTTCGGTCGGGGGGTAAACACCGGGGAGCTGTTTTTT
j_gene: TRBJ2-7; d_gene: TRBD1; abundance: few; v_gene: TRBV28; CDR3aa: CASSCAPGQEISYEQYF; CDR3nt: TGTGCCAGCAGTTGCGCCCCGGGACAGGAAATCTCCTACGAGCAGTACTTC
j_gene: TRBJ2-1; d_gene: TRBD2; abundance: few; v_gene: TRBV30; CDR3aa: CAWSDGLAGPIYNEQFF; CDR3nt: TGTGCCTGGAGTGACGGGCTAGCGGGGCCGATCTACAATGAGCAGTTCTTC
j_gene: TRBJ2-5; d_gene: NA; abundance: NA; v_gene: TRBV6-5; CDR3aa: CASGTGETQYF; CDR3nt: TGTGCCAGCGGAACGGGTGAGACCCAGTACTTC